This T cell receptor beta chain was captured in a study of blood T cell repertoires in COVID-19. About the research overall: Whether acute or convalescent, the COVID-19 samples came from the United States, Italy and Spain. Nucleic acid was either cDNA or gDNA, and it came from T cells, B-cell-depleted T cells, or PBMCs.

Per the original methods: Amplification with reference gene primers provided the estimates of nucleated cell counts. Profiled with immunoSEQ multiplex PCR; TCRdb holds only in-frame clones, not every one. The V and J calls and clone size were taken over from that table, and D and trimming were inferred from the DNA. The table includes 60,000 to 90,000 clones, about nine tenths detected once. This clone was recorded only once. This CDR3 has 15 amino acids. The junction had 3 bases not matched to a gene; V was cut back by 7 bases and J by 0 bases. Germline V gene data show CDR1 as MNHEY and CDR2 as SVGAGI.

The V call is TRBV6-5, the J call TRBJ2-6; 7 nucleotides match TRBD1. The material sequenced was peripheral blood. The sequence derives from a woman older than 75 with acute or convalescent COVID-19. The CDR3 bases are TGTGCCAGCACGGGACAGATCTCTGGGGCCAACGTCCTGACTTTC. As protein: CASTGQISGANVLTF.